The present T cell receptor (beta chain) was sequenced within a study of cytomegalovirus exposure and HLA in healthy donors. Libraries were prepared by immunoSEQ multiplex PCR; TCRdb keeps only in-frame clonotypes and omits some of them. The table shows some 170,000 clones, with approximately 80% occurring only once. Notes on this clone: What it binds is unknown.

Notes on the study in general: Most sequenced TCRs were rare (though some public TCRs occurred in many donors).

V lost 4 bases and J lost 4; bases outside the gene matches: 6. This CDR3 has 14 residues. From germline, CDR1 is MNHEY and CDR2 SMNVEV (reference sequence). The gene calls are TRBV27 and TRBJ1-1; 7 positions agree with TRBD1. The sequence derives from a man under 40 in good health and CMV-seropositive. Sample: PBMCs. DNA for the CDR3: TGTGCCAGCAGTTCCTACAGGGGCGTCACTGAAGCTTTCTTT. Residues: CASSSYRGVTEAFF.